This TCR beta chain was captured in a study of Ad26.COV2.S vaccination and SARS-CoV-2 variants. Libraries were prepared by immunoSEQ multiplex PCR; TCRdb keeps only in-frame clonotypes and omits some of them. The table lists over 350,000 clones, about 88% of them singletons. Treatment of the sample: roughly 20 received Ad26.COV2.S at low or high dose, single or two shots; several received placebo; per-sample allocation not given. At day 63 after the first vaccine or placebo injection, samples were drawn. Germline CDR1 SQVTM, CDR2 ANQGSEA. This CDR3 comprises 13 residues. With 5 bases removed from V and 5 bases from J, the gap between germline ends came to 12 bases.

Here the sequenced sample was peripheral blood, taken in a trial of Ad26.COV2.S vaccine versus placebo. The receptor comes from a person between 18 and 65 years old who received the Ad26.COV2.S COVID-19 vaccine or a placebo. This sequence joins TRBV29-1 and TRBJ2-2; D is unresolved. The CDR3, as DNA: TGCAGCGTTAATGCAGTCAGAACCGGGGAGCTGTTTTTT. Translated: CSVNAVRTGELFF.